The rows below give T cell receptor beta chains drawn from one sample of a study of blood T cells in healthy people across ages. TCRdb re-called the 5' RACE reads through MiXCR, storing one row per CDR3 protein. Of around 1,000,000 distinct CDR3 sequences listed, under 30% were seen once; the top ten hold less than 0.85%. The same sample was also studied in work on T cells of mothers and their children.

What was sequenced was blood. All receptors derive from a girl under 10 years old in good health. CDR3s include the opening cysteine and the closing phenylalanine or tryptophan. The D gene is left open where the match is weak.

d_gene: .; v_gene: TRBV4-1; j_gene: .; CDR3aa: CASSQDQISSQFF
d_gene: .; v_gene: TRBV29-1; j_gene: TRBJ2-6; CDR3aa: CSVVLAGANVLTF
d_gene: .; v_gene: TRBV7-2; j_gene: TRBJ2-2; CDR3aa: CASSVYYLPHMRELFF
d_gene: .; v_gene: TRBV7-9; j_gene: .; CDR3aa: CASSLSDLEQFF
d_gene: TRBD1; v_gene: TRBV4-1; j_gene: TRBJ1-1; CDR3aa: CASSLGQGVSTEAFF
d_gene: .; v_gene: TRBV13; j_gene: TRBJ2-7; CDR3aa: CASSSGSPSEQYF
d_gene: .; v_gene: TRBV4-3; j_gene: TRBJ2-7; CDR3aa: CASSQGQGSSYEQYF
d_gene: TRBD2; v_gene: TRBV6-2/TRBV6-3; j_gene: TRBJ2-7; CDR3aa: CASRDIAGDEQYF
d_gene: .; v_gene: TRBV9; j_gene: TRBJ2-5; CDR3aa: CASSVNRDGPGETQYF
d_gene: TRBD1; v_gene: TRBV29-1; j_gene: TRBJ1-2; CDR3aa: CSVWTGGLYGYTF
d_gene: TRBD1; v_gene: TRBV19; j_gene: TRBJ1-2; CDR3aa: CASSIARRGMTF
d_gene: .; v_gene: TRBV12-3/TRBV12-4; j_gene: TRBJ1-2; CDR3aa: CASTATKERGYTF
d_gene: .; v_gene: TRBV2; j_gene: TRBJ2-7; CDR3aa: CTSSEERSYEQYF
d_gene: .; v_gene: TRBV6-6; j_gene: .; CDR3aa: CASSYSRTSYEQYF
d_gene: .; v_gene: TRBV5-6; j_gene: TRBJ2-5; CDR3aa: CASSMGRRGETQYF
d_gene: .; v_gene: TRBV4-1; j_gene: TRBJ2-6; CDR3aa: CASSPEQGSGANVLTF
d_gene: .; v_gene: TRBV18; j_gene: TRBJ1-1; CDR3aa: CASSPKEGTEAFF
d_gene: .; v_gene: TRBV6-5; j_gene: TRBJ1-6; CDR3aa: CASRRQGDNSPLHF
d_gene: .; v_gene: TRBV20-1; j_gene: TRBJ2-1; CDR3aa: CSASPFLGNEQFF
d_gene: .; v_gene: TRBV5-5; j_gene: TRBJ2-5; CDR3aa: CASSLAADRYQETQYF
d_gene: .; v_gene: TRBV7-2; j_gene: TRBJ2-1; CDR3aa: CASSLAGGREQFF
d_gene: .; v_gene: TRBV12-3/TRBV12-4; j_gene: TRBJ2-3; CDR3aa: CASSGQTGDTQYF
d_gene: .; v_gene: TRBV12-3/TRBV12-4; j_gene: TRBJ1-3; CDR3aa: CASSSRPTIYF
d_gene: .; v_gene: TRBV24-1; j_gene: TRBJ2-2; CDR3aa: CATSTLMFTGELFF
d_gene: .; v_gene: TRBV7-9; j_gene: .; CDR3aa: CASSWDTQYF
d_gene: .; v_gene: TRBV7-8; j_gene: TRBJ1-1; CDR3aa: CASSLRIGLGGQMRDTEAFF
d_gene: .; v_gene: TRBV7-8; j_gene: TRBJ2-3; CDR3aa: CASSQPIEGSTDTQYF
d_gene: .; v_gene: TRBV7-9; j_gene: TRBJ2-1; CDR3aa: CAGSSTGLEPYNEQFF
d_gene: .; v_gene: TRBV29-1; j_gene: TRBJ1-1; CDR3aa: CSGDEAFF
d_gene: TRBD2; v_gene: TRBV20-1; j_gene: TRBJ2-7; CDR3aa: CSARGTGLDYEQYF
d_gene: .; v_gene: TRBV29-1; j_gene: TRBJ2-1; CDR3aa: CSVAGLTDEQFF
d_gene: .; v_gene: TRBV7-9; j_gene: TRBJ2-1; CDR3aa: CASSERTDEQFF
d_gene: .; v_gene: TRBV28; j_gene: TRBJ2-3; CDR3aa: CASRRRDIPSTDTQYF
d_gene: TRBD1; v_gene: TRBV10-3; j_gene: TRBJ1-6; CDR3aa: CAISDAGTGKSPLHF
d_gene: TRBD1; v_gene: TRBV20-1; j_gene: TRBJ2-7; CDR3aa: CSARDPRDRGPYEQYF
d_gene: TRBD1; v_gene: TRBV4-1; j_gene: .; CDR3aa: CASRPTGVGGSYEQYF
d_gene: .; v_gene: TRBV29-1; j_gene: TRBJ2-5; CDR3aa: CSVGYLQETQYF
d_gene: .; v_gene: TRBV7-9; j_gene: TRBJ1-2; CDR3aa: CASSPTGTEPLTGYTF
d_gene: TRBD1; v_gene: TRBV27; j_gene: TRBJ2-7; CDR3aa: CATRRTGSYEQYF
d_gene: .; v_gene: TRBV27; j_gene: .; CDR3aa: CASNRGGGEETQYF
d_gene: TRBD1; v_gene: TRBV5-1; j_gene: TRBJ2-7; CDR3aa: CASSEDRGREQYF
d_gene: TRBD1; v_gene: TRBV7-3; j_gene: TRBJ1-6; CDR3aa: CASSRGQGSPLHF